This T cell receptor (beta chain) was recorded in a study of T cells in Graves' hyperthyroidism and ophthalmopathy. General study points: Most clonotypes expanded in the thyroid (above 0.001) were also present in blood.

Amplified TCR beta CDR3 regions derived from RNA transcripts. During a first-round RT-PCR of the TCR CDR3, the HTBI primer set was used. TCRdb reprocessed the multiplex PCR reads via MiXCR and lists one record per CDR3 protein. The repertoire holds roughly 570,000 distinct CDR3 sequences, with about 45% as singletons. Comments on this clonotype: What it recognizes is unknown.

Uncontrolled infection, other autoimmune disease, pregnancy or lactation excluded patients. This sequence originates from an adult woman with Graves' disease, either hyperthyroidism or ophthalmopathy (not recorded which). Sequences were obtained from peripheral blood or thyroid tissue (not recorded which).

The DNA for the CDR3 is TGTGCCATCAGTGAGGGAGGCCATCGGACCCAGTACTTC. It translates to CAISEGGHRTQYF. This chain uses TRBV10-3 with TRBJ2-5; D is possibly TRBD2 (5 bases). Germline CDR1 and CDR2: ENHRY and SYGVKD. The CDR3 totals 13 residues. V was shortened by 2 bases and J by 7 bases, with 11 bases between the two germline ends.